The next 6 T cell receptor gamma chains were all read from a single sample in a study of Vδ1+ human thymocytes (dated by TCRdb to 2017 to 2018). These receptors' targets are unknown. Sequencing relied on an Illumina MiSeq. RNA was extracted with the RNeasy mini kit and reverse transcribed using Superscript III. CDR3 amplicons were produced by multiplex PCR using pooled V-gene forward primers and a constant-region reverse primer with Illumina adaptor overhangs. TCRdb processed the public reads again with the CATT caller, after which rows with matching DNA were combined. The sample table shows 9,000 or so gamma-chain clones, and roughly 50% are seen once. Together, the top ten hold 1.2% to 1.5% of the sample. Overall study results and their limits: Thymic TRG and TRD repertoires appeared highly polyclonal with Gaussian CDR3 length distributions, unlike oligoclonal peripheral blood repertoires.

The sequenced sample was Vdelta1+ gamma-delta thymocytes from the thymus. The meaning of the sample's cell subset or site label: FACS-sorted CD3+ TCRalphabeta- TCRVdelta1+ TCRVdelta2- thymocytes. The source of these receptors is a girl under two years old who had congenital heart surgery.

The sample holds one count of this clone. The gene calls are TRGV4 and TRGJ1 or TRGJ2. The J gene, left out of TCRdb, was set here by checking the DNA against germline. CDR1 and CDR2 from the germline V gene are EGSTGY and YDSYTSSV. This CDR3 region has 12 residues. J gave up 5 bases and V 3 bases, and 4 bases lay outside the gene matches. This CDR3 is CATWDRDYKKLF. CDR3 coding DNA: TGTGCCACCTGGGATCGCGATTATAAGAAACTCTTT.

The rearrangement links TRGV9 to TRGJ1 or TRGJ2. As TCRdb names no J gene, one was assigned here on the basis of a DNA match to germline. Germline V lookup: CDR1 GITISATS, CDR2 ISYDGTV (reference sequence). This CDR3 is 11 amino acids long. V was clipped by 3 bases and J by 10 bases; unmatched bases: 6. The CDR3 DNA reads as TGTGCCTTGTGGGAGTCCCTCAAGAAACTCTTT. Its protein product is CALWESLKKLF.

Only a few counts were recorded for this clone. The V gene is TRGV2, the J gene TRGJP2. As TCRdb names no J gene, one was assigned here on the basis of a DNA match to germline. With 2 bases clipped from V and 9 bases from J, the junction kept 6 bases outside the gene matches. The CDR3 totals 13 residues. CDR1 EGSNGY and CDR2 YDSYNSKV come from the germline V gene. The CDR3: CATWDEGHWIKTF. The CDR3 DNA reads as TGTGCCACCTGGGACGAGGGGCATTGGATCAAGACGTTT.

This chain uses TRGV8 with TRGJ1 or TRGJ2. V trimming: 3 bases; J trimming: 4 bases; junction bases outside the gene matches: 3. This CDR3 has 12 amino acids. Germline CDR1 and CDR2: VENAVY and YDSYNSRV. The CDR3 reads CATWDEYYKKLF. DNA for the CDR3: TGTGCCACCTGGGATGAATATTATAAGAAACTCTTT.

J is TRGJ1 or TRGJ2 and V is TRGV9. This CDR3 contains 14 residues. After removal of 3 bases from V and 2 bases from J, the junction contained 7 bases not matched to a gene. The germline CDR1 and CDR2 sequences are GITISATS and ISYDGTV (reference sequence). Here the CDR3 DNA reads TGTGCCTTGTGGGAGAGACGGGATTATTATAAGAAACTCTTT. The encoded protein is CALWERRDYYKKLF.

This clone was seen a single time. The V call is TRGV3, the J call TRGJ1 or TRGJ2. Because TCRdb records no J gene, it was assigned here through a match of the DNA to germline. V lost 6 bases to trimming and J lost 5 bases; unmatched junction nucleotides: 10. The CDR3 length is 13 residues. Germline V gene sequence: CDR1 VTNTFY, CDR2 YDVSTARD (reference sequence). The CDR3 DNA sequence: TGTGCCACCTGGACGGGGGGTAATTATAAGAAACTCTTT. Amino acids: CATWTGGNYKKLF.